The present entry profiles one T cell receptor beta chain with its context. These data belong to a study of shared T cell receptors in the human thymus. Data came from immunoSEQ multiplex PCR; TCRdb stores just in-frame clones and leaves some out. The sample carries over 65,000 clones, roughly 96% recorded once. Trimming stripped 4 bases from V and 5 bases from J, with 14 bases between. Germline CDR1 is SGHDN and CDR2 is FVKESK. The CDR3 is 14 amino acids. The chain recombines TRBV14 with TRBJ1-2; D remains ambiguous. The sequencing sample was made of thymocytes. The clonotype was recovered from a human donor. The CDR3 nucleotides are TGTGCCAGCAGCCCCAAAGGCCTGGGGTATGGCTACACCTTC. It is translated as CASSPKGLGYGYTF. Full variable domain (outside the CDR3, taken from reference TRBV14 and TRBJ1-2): EAGVTQFPSHSVIEKGQTVTLRCDPISGHDNLYWYRRVMGKEIKFLLHFVKESKQDESGMPNNRFLAERTGGTYSTLKVQPAELEDSGVYFCASSPKGLGYGYTFGSGTRLTVV.